This T cell receptor beta chain was identified in a study of T cells in Graves' hyperthyroidism and ophthalmopathy. TCR beta CDR3 region amplification was performed from RNA transcripts. With the HTBI primer set, the TCR CDR3 went through a first round of RT-PCR. TCRdb recomputed calls from the multiplex PCR reads with MiXCR, one row per CDR3 protein. The sample carries 280,000 or so distinct CDR3 sequences, less than 30% recorded once. The CDR3 is 15 residues long. The trim removed 5 bases at V and 2 bases at J, leaving 9 bases unmatched. This clonotype occurred a few times. The chain couples TRBV12-3 or TRBV12-4 to TRBJ2-7; 7 bases map to TRBD1. This clonotype was obtained from a man in his forties with Graves' hyperthyroidism that later progressed to Graves' ophthalmopathy. What was sequenced was blood. CDR3 amino acids: CASSPPGTDAYEQYF. In nucleotides, the CDR3 is TGTGCCAGCAGTCCTCCCGGGACAGATGCCTACGAGCAGTACTTC.